This T cell receptor beta chain derives from a study of blood T cell repertoires in COVID-19. Overall study context: Collection of acute and convalescent COVID-19 samples took place in the United States, Italy and Spain.

The V gene's germline CDR1 is GTSNPN and CDR2 SVGIG (reference sequence). The CDR3 loop spans 12 amino acids. Deletions cut 5 bases from V and 8 bases from J, with 10 bases between. As handled by the study authors: Amplified reference gene primers provided the basis for estimating nucleated cell counts. The assay was immunoSEQ multiplex PCR, and TCRdb's table has in-frame clones only and misses some. The V and J calls and clone size come from that table; D and trimming were worked out from the DNA. The data contain about 130,000 clones, about 80% of them singletons. The clonotype was recovered from a woman at least 80 years old with acute or convalescent COVID-19. Material: peripheral blood. This chain uses TRBV30 with TRBJ1-6; D might be TRBD1 (5 bases). Here the CDR3 reads CAWGWGDSPLHF. CDR3 nucleotide sequence: TGTGCCTGGGGGTGGGGGGATTCACCCCTCCACTTT.